The T cell receptor beta chain under discussion was sequenced for a study of cytomegalovirus exposure and HLA in healthy donors. Amplification used 60 Vbeta primers and 13 Jbeta primers. Only in-frame clones appear in the TCRdb table, and some are missing; sequencing was by immunoSEQ multiplex PCR. The repertoire consists of roughly 160,000 clones, with about 83% occurring once and the leading ten covering 0.75% to 0.95%. CDR3 length: 13 residues. Losses at the gene ends were 8 bases for V and 4 bases for J; bases not matched to a gene: 3. Germline V gene lookup returns CDR1 ENHRY and CDR2 SYGVKD. Only a few counts were recorded for this clone.

This sequence was found in a woman aged 25 to 39 in good health and CMV-seronegative. The sequenced sample consisted of PBMCs. The V gene is TRBV10-3, the J gene TRBJ1-5; TRBD1 matches at 9 bases. The CDR3 sequence: CAIRDRENQPQHF. The DNA for the CDR3 is TGTGCCATCCGGGACAGGGAGAATCAGCCCCAGCATTTT.